The 23 T cell receptor beta chains below were found in one sample sequenced in a study of blood T cell repertoires in COVID-19. TCRdb's copy holds only in-frame clones and misses some; the assay was immunoSEQ multiplex PCR. This sample has approximately 60,000 clones; about 94% occur once, and the top ten carry approximately 2.6%. Sequencing input: peripheral blood. The receptor source for this set is a man aged 65-85 years with active COVID-19.

The chain employs TRBV6-5 and TRBJ1-1; TRBD1 might be the D (6 bases). Trimming left V 2 bases short and J 0 bases short, with 13 bases between. CDR1 and CDR2 (germline): MNHEY, SVGAGI. This CDR3 contains 16 residues. This CDR3 reads CASSYAGQRMNTEAFF. The CDR3 coding sequence is TGTGCCAGCAGTTACGCCGGACAGAGGATGAACACTGAAGCTTTCTTT.

The chain carries TRBV19 and TRBJ1-5, with D perhaps TRBD1 (5 bases). V dropped 7 bases and J dropped 2 bases, with 15 bases sitting between them. Germline values: CDR1 LNHDA, CDR2 SQIVND (reference sequence). The CDR3 runs 15 residues. Here the CDR3 reads CASTSQDTGNQPQHF. CDR3 DNA sequence: TGTGCCAGTACCTCACAGGATACGGGCAATCAGCCCCAGCATTTT.

This chain connects TRBV10-3 to TRBJ2-7; 8 bases fit TRBD2. The CDR3 is 15 residues long. V shed 6 bases, J shed 3 bases, and the junction held 10 bases outside the gene matches. The V gene's germline CDR1 is ENHRY and CDR2 SYGVKD. The CDR3 bases are TGTGCCATCAGCACTCTTTCCGGGACTAGCTACGAGCAGTACTTC. Translating gives CAISTLSGTSYEQYF.

The J gene is TRBJ2-3, the V gene TRBV7-2, with 9 bases lining up with TRBD2. Germline values: CDR1 SGHTA, CDR2 FQGNSA. After removal of 2 bases from V and 4 bases from J, the junction contained 10 bases not matched to a gene. This CDR3 comprises 17 residues. The CDR3: CASSLRVAGGPPDTQYF. CDR3 bases: TGTGCCAGCAGCTTAAGAGTCGCGGGGGGGCCCCCAGATACGCAGTATTTT.

The chain joins TRBV7-2 to TRBJ2-1; D is unresolved. This CDR3 region has 11 residues. CDR1 is SGHTA, CDR2 FQGNSA, per germline. The germline V and J ends were trimmed by 0 bases and 9 bases, with 3 bases remaining between them. CDR3: CASSLASEQFF. The CDR3 DNA follows: TGTGCCAGCAGCTTAGCTAGTGAGCAGTTCTTC.

J is TRBJ1-3 and V is TRBV9; possibly TRBD1 for D (5 bases). The germline V and J ends were trimmed by 4 bases and 1 base, with 12 bases remaining between them. Germline V gene sequence: CDR1 SGDLS, CDR2 YYNGEE. The CDR3 runs 15 residues. As DNA, the CDR3 is TGTGCCAGCAGCACGGGGGTACAGTCTGGAAACACCATATATTTT. It is translated as CASSTGVQSGNTIYF.

This clone was seen just once. The chain joins TRBV7-9 to TRBJ1-2; D unresolved. The V end was cut by 2 bases, the J end by 8 bases, with 12 bases between. Germline lookup yields CDR1 SEHNR and CDR2 FQNEAQ (reference sequence). The CDR3 is 13 amino acids. The CDR3 is CASSLSAAEGYTF. In DNA form, the CDR3 reads TGTGCCAGCAGCTTATCGGCGGCGGAGGGCTACACCTTC.

V gene TRBV3-1 (or the pseudogene TRBV3-2) combines with J gene TRBJ2-1, with 12 bases aligning to TRBD2. V dropped 4 bases and J dropped 9; count of bases not matched to a gene: 4. The length of the CDR3 is 14 residues. CDR1 LGHDT and CDR2 YNNKEL come from the germline V gene (reference sequence). The CDR3 DNA is TGTGCCAGCAGCCGACCTAGCGGGGGGGGTGAGCAGTTCTTC. As protein: CASSRPSGGGEQFF.

This chain joins TRBV6-5 and TRBJ1-5; 7 nucleotides match TRBD1. The V gene's germline CDR1 is MNHEY and CDR2 SVGAGI. CDR3 length: 15 residues. Unmatched junction bases numbered 7, after V lost 6 bases and J lost 2 bases. The CDR3 sequence: CASRPSTGGNQPQHF. The CDR3 DNA sequence: TGTGCCAGCAGACCTAGTACAGGGGGCAATCAGCCCCAGCATTTT.

V gene TRBV5-1 combines with J gene TRBJ2-1; 10 bases are shared with TRBD2. This CDR3 has 15 residues. Germline V gene data show CDR1 as SGHRS and CDR2 as YFSETQ. V gave up 2 bases and J gave up 2 bases; unmatched junction bases: 1. CDR3 protein: CASSLTSGAYNEQFF. The CDR3 nucleotides read TGCGCCAGCAGCTTAACTAGCGGGGCCTACAATGAGCAGTTCTTC.

This chain connects TRBV2 to TRBJ2-5; D gene uncertain. From germline, CDR1 is SNHLY and CDR2 FYNNEI. V was cut by 3 bases and J by 6 bases, with 11 bases left in between. This CDR3 is built from 13 residues. The CDR3 here is CASSDLGSKTQYF. Written as DNA, the CDR3 is TGTGCCAGCAGTGACTTGGGCAGTAAGACCCAGTACTTC.

The J gene is TRBJ1-1, the V gene TRBV6-2 or TRBV6-3; D is ambiguous. The length of the CDR3 is 14 residues. V was pared by 5 bases and J by 0 bases, with 10 bases between. Looked up from germline, CDR1 is MNHEY and CDR2 is SVGEGT. The CDR3 bases are TGTGCCAGCAGTGTTCAAGAGCTGAACACTGAAGCTTTCTTT. It is translated as CASSVQELNTEAFF.

The chain couples TRBV6-1 to TRBJ2-4; D perhaps matches TRBD2 (6 bases). Deletions cut 1 base from V and 9 bases from J, with 19 bases between. This CDR3 contains 16 residues. In germline, CDR1 is MNHNS, CDR2 SASEGT. Here the CDR3 DNA reads TGTGCCAGCAGTGAAGTTCCGGGGTGGCCGGGGGTCATTCAGTACTTC. It yields the protein CASSEVPGWPGVIQYF.

The J gene is TRBJ1-6, the V gene TRBV3-1 (or the pseudogene TRBV3-2); D remains ambiguous. The CDR3 covers 13 residues. CDR1 is LGHDT and CDR2 is YNNKEL in the germline V gene (reference sequence). Trimming shortened V by 3 bases and J by 9 bases, and 9 bases separated the two germline ends. The CDR3 DNA reads TGTGCCAGCAGCCACCCCAGCGGTTCACCCCTCCACTTT. Protein sequence: CASSHPSGSPLHF.

This rearrangement joins TRBV28 to TRBJ2-3; D ambiguous. The CDR3 loop spans 12 amino acids. Trimming pared 5 bases from V and 6 bases from J, leaving 9 bases between. CDR1 MDHEN and CDR2 SYDVKM come from the germline V gene. The CDR3 here is CASSTNTDTQYF. The DNA of the CDR3 is TGTGCCAGCAGTACAAACACCGATACGCAGTATTTT.

This clone is a singleton in its sample. This sequence joins TRBV6-5 and TRBJ1-5; TRBD1 matches at 8 bases. The V and J ends lost 5 bases and 5 bases, in that order; junction bases with no gene match: 5. Germline CDR1 MNHEY, CDR2 SVGAGI. This CDR3 contains 14 residues. The CDR3 sequence is CASSRDRLDQPQHF. Written as DNA, the CDR3 is TGTGCCAGCAGTCGGGACAGGCTTGATCAGCCCCAGCATTTT.

The chain employs TRBV7-9 and TRBJ2-1; possibly TRBD1 for D (6 bases). CDR3 size: 12 residues. Germline values: CDR1 SEHNR, CDR2 FQNEAQ (reference sequence). Deletions cut 3 bases from V and 9 bases from J, with 9 bases between. The CDR3 region has the DNA TGTGCCAGCAGCTTGGAGACAGGTGAGCAGTTCTTC. Translating gives CASSLETGEQFF.

The chain uses TRBV6-1 and TRBJ2-5, with D hard to call. The CDR3 contains 15 residues. The V gene lost 0 bases and the J gene lost 6 bases, with 14 bases spanning the gap. From germline, CDR1 is MNHNS and CDR2 SASEGT. CDR3 DNA sequence: TGTGCCAGCAGTGAAGCTAGTCTTGCTTTAAAGACCCAGTACTTC. Translating gives CASSEASLALKTQYF.

The chain uses TRBV19 and TRBJ2-5; 8 nucleotides line up with TRBD1. Trimming at V came to 3 bases and at J to 5 bases, leaving 5 bases not matched to a gene. The germline CDR1 and CDR2 sequences are LNHDA and SQIVND (reference sequence). The CDR3 runs 14 residues. CDR3 sequence: CASSMSGGWETQYF. CDR3 bases: TGTGCCAGTAGTATGTCAGGGGGCTGGGAGACCCAGTACTTC. Full variable domain (outside the CDR3, taken from reference TRBV19 and TRBJ2-5): DGGITQSPKYLFRKEGQNVTLSCEQNLNHDAMYWYRQDPGQGLRLIYYSQIVNDFQKGDIAEGYSVSREKKESFPLTVTSAQKNPTAFYLCASSMSGGWETQYFGPGTRLLVL.

The gene calls are TRBV3-1 (or the pseudogene TRBV3-2) and TRBJ2-2; D is possibly TRBD2 (5 bases). V was cut by 0 bases and J by 7 bases, with 12 bases left in between. CDR3 length: 15 residues. Germline CDR1 and CDR2: LGHDT and YNNKEL (reference sequence). The CDR3 DNA reads TGTGCCAGCAGCCAAGATTCGCGGGTGGGCGGGGAGCTGTTTTTT. Its protein is CASSQDSRVGGELFF.

The chain is built from TRBV5-6 and TRBJ2-3; TRBD2 aligns across 7 bases. CDR1 and CDR2 from the germline V gene are SGHDT and YYEEEE. V was pared by 4 bases and J by 1 base, with 3 bases of the junction left unmatched. The CDR3 length is 14 residues. The chain's CDR3 is CASSLRGGTDTQYF. Written as DNA, the CDR3 is TGTGCCAGCAGCCTACGGGGGGGCACAGATACGCAGTATTTT.

The J gene is TRBJ2-1, the V gene TRBV7-2, with D possibly matching TRBD1 (6 bases). The length of the CDR3 is 14 residues. From germline, CDR1 is SGHTA and CDR2 FQGNSA. Trimming pared 3 bases from V and 10 bases from J, leaving 16 bases between. The CDR3 sequence is CASSFPSRGWEQFF. CDR3 DNA sequence: TGTGCCAGCAGCTTCCCTTCCAGGGGATGGGAGCAGTTCTTC.

This clone appeared once. The chain is built from TRBV4-1 and TRBJ1-4; possible D gene TRBD1, 5 bases. In germline, CDR1 is MGHRA, CDR2 YSYEKL. V was cut by 0 bases and J by 7 bases, with 12 bases left in between. The CDR3 is 15 amino acids. CDR3 DNA sequence: TGCGCCAGCAGCCAAGATATGATTAGGGGTGAAAAACTGTTTTTT. Translating gives CASSQDMIRGEKLFF.